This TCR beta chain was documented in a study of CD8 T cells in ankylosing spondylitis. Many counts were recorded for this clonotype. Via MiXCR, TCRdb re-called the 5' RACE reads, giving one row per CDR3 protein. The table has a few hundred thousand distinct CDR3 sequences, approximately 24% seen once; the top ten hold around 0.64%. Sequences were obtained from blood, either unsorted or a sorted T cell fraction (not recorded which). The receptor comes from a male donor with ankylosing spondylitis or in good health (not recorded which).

The DNA of the CDR3 is TGCAGCGTTGAAGCCAGGGTTGGAAGGAATGAGCAGTTCTTC. Amino acids: CSVEARVGRNEQFF. The genes are TRBV29-1 and TRBJ2-1; tentative D call: TRBD1 (5 bases). Trimming left V 1 base short and J 7 bases short, with 14 bases between. CDR1 is SQVTM and CDR2 is ANQGSEA in the germline V gene. CDR3 length equals 14 residues.